These 25 T cell receptor beta chains came from one sample sequenced in a study of blood T cell repertoires in COVID-19. The method was immunoSEQ multiplex PCR; TCRdb's version includes in-frame clones alone and lacks a portion of them. Among 400,000 to 450,000 clones listed, about 90% were seen once. Sequenced input: peripheral blood. The source is a man between 18 and 29 years old with COVID-19, enrolled during active disease.

This chain joins TRBV7-9 and TRBJ1-3, with a weak D call TRBD1 (6 bases). The V gene's germline CDR1 is SEHNR and CDR2 FQNEAQ (reference sequence). V gave up 1 base and J gave up 7 bases, with 11 bases separating them. The CDR3 loop spans 14 amino acids. CDR3 bases: TGTGCCAGCAGCTTAGGTTCAGGGGCGAACACCATATATTTT. As protein: CASSLGSGANTIYF.

The chain has TRBV7-2 and TRBJ1-2; TRBD1 agrees at 11 bases. There are 15 residues in the CDR3. The trim removed 5 bases at V and 8 bases at J, leaving 10 bases unmatched. CDR1 is SGHTA, CDR2 FQGNSA, per germline. CDR3 region: CASSTPGTGGWGYTF. CDR3 sequence (DNA): TGTGCCAGCAGCACCCCCGGGACAGGGGGGTGGGGCTACACCTTC.

This sequence joins TRBV7-8 and TRBJ2-7; the D gene is possibly TRBD1 (5 bases). Looked up from germline, CDR1 is SGHVS and CDR2 is FQNEAQ. The V end lost 1 base, the J end lost 4 bases, and 8 bases lay between the germline ends. CDR3 length: 13 residues. This CDR3 is CASSLGGRYEQYF. CDR3 nucleotides: TGTGCCAGCAGCTTAGGGGGCCGGTACGAGCAGTACTTC.

The chain combines TRBV10-2 with TRBJ1-5; no definite D call. CDR1 is WSHSY and CDR2 is SAAADI in the germline V gene. Trimming took off 6 bases at V and 3 bases at J, with 12 bases between the two ends. The length of the CDR3 is 14 residues. The CDR3 region has the DNA TGCGCCAGCAGCAATCACAGAACCAATCAGCCCCAGCATTTT. It translates to CASSNHRTNQPQHF.

CDR3 sequence reads: CASRAGTGGNEQYF. In nucleotides, the CDR3 is TGTGCCAGCAGAGCCGGGACAGGGGGCAACGAGCAGTACTTC. The chain uses TRBV6-5 and TRBJ2-7, with 12 bases identical to TRBD1. There are 14 residues in the CDR3. The V gene end was trimmed by 6 bases and the J gene end by 5 bases; junction bases not matched to a gene: 5. Germline V gives CDR1 MNHEY, CDR2 SVGAGI.

In its sample, this clone was seen once. The CDR3 here is CASSLVAGAYEQYF. The CDR3 DNA reads TGTGCCAGCAGCTTAGTAGCGGGGGCCTACGAGCAGTACTTC. The chain is built from TRBV7-9 and TRBJ2-7; 9 bases are a match to TRBD2. The V segment lost 1 base and the J segment 2 bases; nucleotides outside the gene matches: 0. The CDR3 totals 14 residues. Germline values: CDR1 SEHNR, CDR2 FQNEAQ (reference sequence).

The chain uses TRBV6-5 and TRBJ2-7; 11 positions match TRBD2. CDR1 MNHEY and CDR2 SVGAGI come from the germline V gene. V trimming: 10 bases; J trimming: 2 bases; junction bases outside the gene matches: 7. The CDR3 spans 14 residues. CDR3 loop: CATLSGRAPYEQYF. CDR3 bases: TGTGCCACCCTTAGCGGGAGGGCCCCCTACGAGCAGTACTTC.

V and J are TRBV11-3 and TRBJ2-2; D unclear. The CDR3 length is 15 residues. Per germline, CDR1 SGHNT and CDR2 YENEEA. The V end lost 4 bases, the J end lost 6 bases, and 15 bases lay between the germline ends. The CDR3 reads CASSSPISMAGELFF. The CDR3 bases are TGTGCCAGCAGCTCCCCGATCTCTATGGCCGGGGAGCTGTTTTTT.

The V call is TRBV18, the J call TRBJ2-3; D is unresolved. Trimming removed 5 bases at V and 6 bases at J, with 12 bases between. The CDR3 is made up of 13 amino acids. The germline V gene encodes CDR1 KGHSH and CDR2 LQKENI. The CDR3 protein is CASSSLSSDTQYF. The CDR3 DNA sequence: TGTGCCAGCTCAAGCCTCTCTTCTGATACGCAGTATTTT.

The rearrangement links TRBV19 to TRBJ1-4; D might be TRBD1 (6 bases). Trimming took 2 bases from V and 7 from J, leaving 14 bases between them. Germline-derived CDR1 and CDR2 are LNHDA and SQIVND (reference sequence). The CDR3 is 15 residues long. CDR3 nucleotides: TGTGCCAGTAGTATACGGGCAGGGGTTATTGAAAAACTGTTTTTT. It specifies CASSIRAGVIEKLFF.

The genes are TRBV6-6 and TRBJ2-7; 10 bases agree with TRBD1. Germline V CDR1 and CDR2: MNHNY, SVGAGI (reference sequence). After removal of 6 bases from V and 3 bases from J, the junction contained 2 bases not matched to a gene. CDR3 length equals 13 residues. Here the CDR3 DNA reads TGTGCCAGCAGCTGGACAGGGGGCTACGAGCAGTACTTC. Its translation: CASSWTGGYEQYF.

The chain couples TRBV7-9 to TRBJ2-7; a weak D match, TRBD2 (5 bases). The germline V gene encodes CDR1 SEHNR and CDR2 FQNEAQ (reference sequence). The CDR3 is 15 residues long. Between the trimmed V and J ends, which lost 1 base and 0 bases, there was a span of 10 bases. The CDR3 DNA sequence: TGTGCCAGCAGCTTAGTCGGGGTGAGCTCCTACGAGCAGTACTTC. It codes for CASSLVGVSSYEQYF.

This clone turned up a few times. Here the CDR3 DNA reads TGTGCCAGCAGCCTTGCGGGGGCGAGGTCCTACGAGCAGTACTTC. Residues: CASSLAGARSYEQYF. This sequence joins TRBV3-1 (or the pseudogene TRBV3-2) and TRBJ2-7; perhaps TRBD2 as D (7 bases). There are 15 residues in the CDR3. Looked up from germline, CDR1 is LGHDT and CDR2 is YNNKEL (reference sequence). Trimming stripped 4 bases from V and 1 base from J, with 14 bases between.

This clone has only a few counts. The chain is built from TRBV7-9 and TRBJ2-7; D is unresolved. CDR1 SEHNR and CDR2 FQNEAQ come from the germline V gene (reference sequence). V lost 6 bases and J 0 bases, leaving 9 bases between the germline ends. The CDR3 consists of 13 residues. CDR3 bases: TGTGCCAGCAGTTCACATGGCTCCTACGAGCAGTACTTC. This gives the protein CASSSHGSYEQYF.

The V call is TRBV3-1 (or the pseudogene TRBV3-2), the J call TRBJ2-1; D possibly corresponds to TRBD1 (5 bases). The CDR3 contains 15 residues. Germline V gene lookup returns CDR1 LGHDT and CDR2 YNNKEL (reference sequence). The V gene lost 5 bases and the J gene lost 7 bases, with 18 bases spanning the gap. CDR3 DNA sequence: TGTGCCAGCAGCGTCCTCCCGGGCCAGGGAAATGAGCAGTTCTTC. Its translation: CASSVLPGQGNEQFF.

The CDR3 reads CSVALLGDSNYGYTF. CDR3 nucleotide sequence: TGCAGCGTCGCCCTATTGGGTGACTCTAACTATGGCTACACCTTC. V is TRBV29-1 and J is TRBJ1-2; D is unresolved. The V gene lost 6 bases and the J gene lost 0 bases, with 17 bases spanning the gap. The CDR3 covers 15 residues. Germline CDR1 reads SQVTM; CDR2 reads ANQGSEA.

Concerning this clone: Other DNA sequences in the sample encode the same CDR3. The chain couples TRBV5-6 to TRBJ2-5; a weak D match, TRBD2 (7 bases). Germline-derived CDR1 and CDR2 are SGHDT and YYEEEE. This CDR3 is 14 amino acids long. V lost 4 bases and J 4 bases, leaving 14 bases between the germline ends. The CDR3 nucleotides are TGTGCCAGCAGCCCGAGGGGGGGCGGAGAGACCCAGTACTTC. Translated: CASSPRGGGETQYF. Complete variable domain (other parts from reference TRBV5-6 and TRBJ2-5): DAGVTQSPTHLIKTRGQQVTLRCSPKSGHDTVSWYQQALGQGPQFIFQYYEEEERQRGNFPDRFSGHQFPNYSSELNVNALLLGDSALYLCASSPRGGGETQYFGPGTRLLVL.

This clone occurred once. The chain uses TRBV30 and TRBJ2-1; D is perhaps TRBD2 (5 bases). The germline V gene encodes CDR1 GTSNPN and CDR2 SVGIG (reference sequence). Trimming took 0 bases from V and 12 from J, leaving 21 bases between them. This CDR3 has 15 residues. This chain's CDR3 is CAWSVTASSPPGQFF. The CDR3 bases are TGTGCCTGGAGTGTAACGGCTAGCTCTCCCCCGGGGCAGTTCTTC. Together with reference TRBV30 and TRBJ2-1, the CDR3 gives the full variable domain: SQTIHQWPATLVQPVGSPLSLECTVEGTSNPNLYWYRQAAGRGLQLLFYSVGIGQISSEVPQNLSASRPQDRQFILSSKKLLLSDSGFYLCAWSVTASSPPGQFFGPGTRLTVL.

This chain uses TRBV10-2 with TRBJ2-7, with 7 bases fitting TRBD2. V shed 2 bases and J 3 bases; nucleotides not matched to a gene: 1. The CDR3 spans 13 residues. CDR1 WSHSY and CDR2 SAAADI come from the germline V gene. CDR3 protein: CASSEERGYEQYF. The DNA for the CDR3 is TGCGCCAGCAGTGAGGAGCGGGGCTACGAGCAGTACTTC.

The chain couples TRBV5-1 to TRBJ1-2, with D tentatively TRBD1 (6 bases). V was cut by 4 bases and J by 2 bases, with 18 bases left in between. Germline V gives CDR1 SGHRS, CDR2 YFSETQ. The CDR3 is 16 residues long. CDR3 bases: TGCGCCAGCAGCGCGGCACCGGGACATGGAAACTATGGCTACACCTTC. Residues: CASSAAPGHGNYGYTF. The whole variable domain, remainder taken from reference TRBV5-1 and TRBJ1-2, is KAGVTQTPRYLIKTRGQQVTLSCSPISGHRSVSWYQQTPGQGLQFLFEYFSETQRNKGNFPGRFSGRQFSNSRSEMNVSTLELGDSALYLCASSAAPGHGNYGYTFGSGTRLTVV.

The chain joins TRBV5-1 to TRBJ1-2; D is ambiguous. Germline V gene sequence: CDR1 SGHRS, CDR2 YFSETQ. There are 12 residues in the CDR3. V dropped 4 bases and J dropped 7 bases, with 11 bases sitting between them. CDR3 sequence reads: CASSRESGGYTF. In DNA form, the CDR3 reads TGCGCCAGCAGCCGGGAATCGGGTGGCTACACCTTC.

The CDR3 DNA is TGTGCCAGCAGCGAAACAGGGAAGACCGGGGAGCTGTTTTTT. It yields the protein CASSETGKTGELFF. The rearrangement links TRBV11-3 to TRBJ2-2, with D perhaps TRBD1 (6 bases). Looked up from germline, CDR1 is SGHNT and CDR2 is YENEEA. The CDR3 has 14 amino acids. V lost 5 bases to trimming and J lost 5 bases, with 12 bases between them.

The chain recombines TRBV27 with TRBJ1-1, with 7 bases matching TRBD1. Germline assignment: CDR1 MNHEY and CDR2 SMNVEV (reference sequence). The trim removed 3 bases at V and 3 bases at J, leaving 7 bases unmatched. The CDR3 is 15 amino acids. CDR3 region: CASSFQGGGYTEAFF. The CDR3, as DNA: TGTGCCAGCAGTTTCCAGGGGGGCGGGTACACTGAAGCTTTCTTT.

V gene TRBV12-5 combines with J gene TRBJ1-6; perhaps TRBD1 as D (5 bases). The CDR3 loop spans 13 amino acids. V gave up 6 bases and J gave up 6 bases, with 9 bases separating them. The germline CDR1 and CDR2 sequences are LGHNT and FRNRAP. The CDR3 protein is CASGGGINSPLHF. CDR3 DNA: TGTGCTAGTGGGGGGGGAATTAATTCACCCCTCCACTTT.

The rearrangement links TRBV6-1 to TRBJ1-5; no clear D. Germline CDR1 MNHNS, CDR2 SASEGT. Between the trimmed V and J ends, which lost 3 bases and 4 bases, there was a span of 7 bases. The CDR3 length is 13 residues. The chain's CDR3 is CASSDTVNQPQHF. Written as DNA, the CDR3 is TGTGCCAGCAGTGACACAGTTAATCAGCCCCAGCATTTT.